This paragraph covers one TCR beta chain sequence. This clonotype occurred a few times. Its recognized antigen is unknown. Base-call qualities are not available, and no considerably larger clone is one nucleotide away. Trimming leaves V shorter by 3 bases and J shorter by 6 bases, with the junction holding 13 bases beyond the gene matches. Counted from cysteine to phenylalanine, this CDR3 has 16 amino acids. The entry retains the CDR3 DNA only, 48 bases that are in frame from base 1. From the germline V gene (reference sequence), CDR1 is DFQATT and CDR2 is SNEGSKA. The sample belongs to a study of human T cells and chemical hapten exposure (dated by TCRdb to the early 2020s). Regarding the study in general: For sensitization, 2% DPC in acetone was applied to a 2 cm by 2 cm area of upper inner arm skin. The patient cohort, mostly female, included alopecia areata with under or over 50% scalp involvement, alopecia totalis and alopecia universalis. Weekly therapeutic DPC doses were additionally applied to the scalp of patients throughout the roughly 23-week study period. Blood for TCR sequencing was provided by twenty-nine alopecia patients at one to four time points (pre-sensitization, 2, 6 and 24 weeks). Blood was sampled from patients pre-sensitization (week 0) and at 2, 6 and about 24 weeks after DPC sensitization. Patch tests used Finn chambers with 0.01% DPC on the upper back, scored after 6 days by International Contact Dermatitis Research Group standards. This study followed changes in the peripheral blood TCR repertoire in vivo during primary and secondary sensitization of alopecia patients to the hapten diphenylcyclopropenone (DPC). Libraries were combined into a pool for sequencing, and differences in TCR yield between samples came mainly from small differences in library volumes within the pool. The paper's findings and limits, for the study overall: Because every patient had alopecia, a presumed autoimmune disease, the patients' immune response might differ from that of healthy individuals. Repeated subsampling changed both the strength of the expansion versus patch-test correlation and the threshold at which the correlation became significant. DPC sensitization did not change how many TCRs were above 1 in 1000 frequency, and no evidence was found of alterations in global repertoire structure. Expanded TCRs formed significantly more large CDR3 similarity clusters than pre-sensitization or healthy control sets, consistent with antigen-driven responses. A positive correlation was found between the number of PT1 expanded TCRs and patch test score, with significance reached at thresholds 8, 16 and 32 but not 4.

Library preparation employed RACE. The instrument given in TCRdb is NextSeq 500. During library preparation, unique molecular identifiers were attached to individual cDNA molecules so that TCRs could be counted quantitatively and reproducibly. Both TCR alpha and TCR beta chains were sequenced from each blood RNA sample. The original pipeline was this. A median of about 89,000 TCRs per sample was observed, with a range of roughly 23,224 to 750,000. V, J and CDR3 annotation of the TCR reads was performed with the Decombinator software suite. To make PS versus PT1 abundance plots, every sample was subsampled to the same number of TCRs (28,000). Expanded TCRs were defined as absent before sensitization and observed at least eight times at the 2-week time point. The raw public reads went through TCRdb reprocessing: fastp at Q25, MiXCR clone calling, in-frame beta chains kept. Each record represents a unique CDR3 protein, reported with the most common genes and DNA among its rows. What appears here as the V and J calls and clone size reflects TCRdb's work, not the paper's. The sample records some 330,000 distinct CDR3 sequences, around 5% of which are singletons. The biggest ten clones account for around 8% of the sample.

This specimen's time point label, per the study, means: pre-sensitization, week 0. In light of the paper, this sample's treatment or condition label describes: therapeutic diphenylcyclopropenone sensitization with weekly scalp DPC. Blood at each patch-test visit was drawn before the patch test was applied. Eligible patients were aged 18 to 70, diagnosed with alopecia, deemed suitable for DPC therapy, and excluded if pregnant. Total RNA was extracted from unfractionated whole blood collected in Tempus Blood RNA tubes. This clonotype originated in a woman between 18 and 30 years old with alopecia areata. Some clones in this sample may be carry-over from other donors' samples. This receptor chain uses TRBV20-1 and TRBJ2-4, with 8 middle bases fitting TRBD1. The sequences come from whole blood, collected in connection with sensitization to the hapten diphenylcyclopropenone (DPC). The nucleotide sequence reads as follows: TGCAGTGCTAGTAGCCTGGAGACAGGGGCTAGAAACATTCAGTACTTC. Translated, this is CSASSLETGARNIQYF.